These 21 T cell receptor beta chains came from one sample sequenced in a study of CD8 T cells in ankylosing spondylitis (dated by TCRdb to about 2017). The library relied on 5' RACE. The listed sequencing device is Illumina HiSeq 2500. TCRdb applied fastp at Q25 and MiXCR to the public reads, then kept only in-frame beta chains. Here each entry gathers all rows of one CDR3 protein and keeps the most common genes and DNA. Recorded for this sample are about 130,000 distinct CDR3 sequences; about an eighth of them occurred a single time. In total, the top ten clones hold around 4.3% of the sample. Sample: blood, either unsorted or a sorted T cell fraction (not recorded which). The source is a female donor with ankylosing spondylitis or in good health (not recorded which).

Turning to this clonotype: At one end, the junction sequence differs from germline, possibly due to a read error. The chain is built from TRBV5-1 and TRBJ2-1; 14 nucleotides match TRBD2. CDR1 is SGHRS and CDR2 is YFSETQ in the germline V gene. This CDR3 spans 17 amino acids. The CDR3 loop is CASSLGGTSGGLNGQFF. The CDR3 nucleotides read TGCGCCAGCAGCTTGGGTGGGACTAGCGGGGGACTGAATGGGCAGTTCTTC.

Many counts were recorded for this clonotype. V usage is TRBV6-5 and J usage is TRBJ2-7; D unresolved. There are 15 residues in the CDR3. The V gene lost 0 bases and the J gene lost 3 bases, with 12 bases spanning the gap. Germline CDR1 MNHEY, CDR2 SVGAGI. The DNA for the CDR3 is TGTGCCAGCAGTTACTCGATCAACAGTAACTACGAGCAGTACTTC. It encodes CASSYSINSNYEQYF.

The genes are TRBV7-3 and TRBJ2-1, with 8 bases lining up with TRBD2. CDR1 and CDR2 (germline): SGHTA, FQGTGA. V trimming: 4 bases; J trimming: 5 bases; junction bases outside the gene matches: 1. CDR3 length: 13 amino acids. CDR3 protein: CASSWRGDNEQFF. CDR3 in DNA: TGTGCCAGCAGCTGGCGGGGGGACAATGAGCAGTTCTTC.

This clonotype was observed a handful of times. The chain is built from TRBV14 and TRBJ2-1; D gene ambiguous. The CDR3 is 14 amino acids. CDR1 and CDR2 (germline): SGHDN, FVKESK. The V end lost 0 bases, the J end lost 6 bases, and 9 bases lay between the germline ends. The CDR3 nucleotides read TGTGCCAGCAGCCAAGATCCGGGCGGCAATGAGCAGTTCTTC. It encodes CASSQDPGGNEQFF.

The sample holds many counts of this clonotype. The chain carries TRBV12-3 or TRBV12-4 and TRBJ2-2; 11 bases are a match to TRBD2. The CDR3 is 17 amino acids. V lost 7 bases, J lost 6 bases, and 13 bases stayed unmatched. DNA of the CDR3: TGTGCCAGCACCCTCATTAGCGGGGGGGCCTGGTCCGGGGAGCTGTTTTTT. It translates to CASTLISGGAWSGELFF.

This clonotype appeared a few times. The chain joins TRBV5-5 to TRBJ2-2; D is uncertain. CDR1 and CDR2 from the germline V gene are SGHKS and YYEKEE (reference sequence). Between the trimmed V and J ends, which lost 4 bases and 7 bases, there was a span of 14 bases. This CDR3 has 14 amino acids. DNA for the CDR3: TGTGCCAGCAGCCCTGGGCTTGTTTACGGGGAGCTGTTTTTT. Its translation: CASSPGLVYGELFF.

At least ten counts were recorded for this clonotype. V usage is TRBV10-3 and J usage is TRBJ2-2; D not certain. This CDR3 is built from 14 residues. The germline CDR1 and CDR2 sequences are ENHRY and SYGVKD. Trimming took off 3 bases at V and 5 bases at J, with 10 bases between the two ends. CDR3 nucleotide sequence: TGTGCCATCAGTGATAGGAGAGAGACCGGGGAGCTGTTTTTT. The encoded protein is CAISDRRETGELFF.

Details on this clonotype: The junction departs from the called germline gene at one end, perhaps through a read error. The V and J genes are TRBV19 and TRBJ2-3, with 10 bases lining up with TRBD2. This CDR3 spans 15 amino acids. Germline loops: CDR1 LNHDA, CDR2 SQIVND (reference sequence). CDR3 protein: CATNLRTSGTDTQYF. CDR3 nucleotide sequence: TGTGCCACTAACCTTAGGACTAGCGGCACAGACACGCAGTATTTT.

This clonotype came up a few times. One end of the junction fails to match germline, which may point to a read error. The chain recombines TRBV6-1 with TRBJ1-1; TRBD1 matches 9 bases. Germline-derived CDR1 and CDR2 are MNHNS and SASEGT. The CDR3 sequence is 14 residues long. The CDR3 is CVSSATGGLSVAFF. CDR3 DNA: TGTGTCAGCAGCGCGACAGGGGGACTTAGTGTAGCTTTCTTT.

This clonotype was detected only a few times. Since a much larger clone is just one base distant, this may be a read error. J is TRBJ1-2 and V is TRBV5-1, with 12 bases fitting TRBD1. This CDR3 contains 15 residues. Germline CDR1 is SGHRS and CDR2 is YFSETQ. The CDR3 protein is CASSAGQGAIYGYPF. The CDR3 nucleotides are TGCGCCAGCAGCGCGGGACAGGGGGCTATCTATGGCTACCCCTTC.

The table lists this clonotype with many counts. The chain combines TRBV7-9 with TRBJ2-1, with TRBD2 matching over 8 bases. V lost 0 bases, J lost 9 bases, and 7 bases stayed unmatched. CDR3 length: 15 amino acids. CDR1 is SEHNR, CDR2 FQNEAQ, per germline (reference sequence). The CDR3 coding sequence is TGTGCCAGCAGCTTAGCCAGCGGGAGAAGTGGTGAGCAGTTCTTC. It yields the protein CASSLASGRSGEQFF.

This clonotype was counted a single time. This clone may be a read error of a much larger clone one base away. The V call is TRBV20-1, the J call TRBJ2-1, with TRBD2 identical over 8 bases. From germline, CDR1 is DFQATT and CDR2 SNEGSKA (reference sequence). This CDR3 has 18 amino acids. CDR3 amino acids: CSARRISRGGLVTNGQFF. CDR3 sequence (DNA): TGCAGTGCTAGAAGGATTAGCCGGGGGGGGCTGGTGACCAATGGGCAGTTCTTC.

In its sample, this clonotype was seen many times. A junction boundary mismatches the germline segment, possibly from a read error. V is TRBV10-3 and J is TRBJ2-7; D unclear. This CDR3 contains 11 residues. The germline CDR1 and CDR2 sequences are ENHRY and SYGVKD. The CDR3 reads CAVRRNYEQYF. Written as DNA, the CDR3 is TGTGCCGTCAGGCGGAATTATGAGCAGTACTTC.

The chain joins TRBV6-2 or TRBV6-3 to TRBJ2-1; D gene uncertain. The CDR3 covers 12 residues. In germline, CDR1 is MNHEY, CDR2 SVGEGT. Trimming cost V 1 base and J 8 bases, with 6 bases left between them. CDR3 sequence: CASSYWADEQFF. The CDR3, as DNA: TGTGCCAGCAGTTACTGGGCCGATGAGCAGTTCTTC.

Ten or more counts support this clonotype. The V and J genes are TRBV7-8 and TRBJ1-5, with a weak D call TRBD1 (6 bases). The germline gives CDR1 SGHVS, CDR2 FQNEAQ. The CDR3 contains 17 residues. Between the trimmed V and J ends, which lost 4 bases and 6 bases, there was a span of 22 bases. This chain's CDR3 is CASSSQLGGVMGQPQHF. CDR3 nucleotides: TGTGCCAGCAGCTCGCAACTAGGGGGAGTAATGGGTCAGCCCCAGCATTTT.

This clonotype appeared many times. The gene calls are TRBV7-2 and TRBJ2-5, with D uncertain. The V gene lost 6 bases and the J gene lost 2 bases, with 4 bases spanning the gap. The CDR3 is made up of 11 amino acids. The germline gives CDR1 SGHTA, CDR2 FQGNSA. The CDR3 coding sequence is TGTGCCAGCAGTGGGCAAGAGACCCAGTACTTC. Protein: CASSGQETQYF.

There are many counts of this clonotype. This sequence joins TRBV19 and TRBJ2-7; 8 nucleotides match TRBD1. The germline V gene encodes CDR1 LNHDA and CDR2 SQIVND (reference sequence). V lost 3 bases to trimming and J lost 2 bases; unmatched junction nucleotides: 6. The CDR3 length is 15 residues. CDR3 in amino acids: CASSIAGQVPYEQYF. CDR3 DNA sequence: TGTGCCAGTAGTATTGCGGGACAGGTACCCTACGAGCAGTACTTC.

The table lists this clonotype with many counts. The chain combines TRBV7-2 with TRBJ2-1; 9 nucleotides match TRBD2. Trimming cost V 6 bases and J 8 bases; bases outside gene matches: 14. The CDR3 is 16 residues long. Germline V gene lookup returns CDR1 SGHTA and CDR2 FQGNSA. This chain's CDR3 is CASRPLRTSDFYEQFF. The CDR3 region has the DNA TGTGCCAGCAGGCCTTTGAGGACTAGCGATTTCTATGAGCAGTTCTTC.

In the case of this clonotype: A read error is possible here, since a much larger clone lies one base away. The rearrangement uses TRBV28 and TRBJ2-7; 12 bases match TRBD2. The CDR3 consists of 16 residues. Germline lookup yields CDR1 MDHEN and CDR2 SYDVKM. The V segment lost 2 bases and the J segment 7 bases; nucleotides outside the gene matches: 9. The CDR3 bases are TGTGCCAGCAGTTTACCTGGACTAGCGGGAACGGGGGAGCAGTACTTC. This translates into CASSLPGLAGTGEQYF.

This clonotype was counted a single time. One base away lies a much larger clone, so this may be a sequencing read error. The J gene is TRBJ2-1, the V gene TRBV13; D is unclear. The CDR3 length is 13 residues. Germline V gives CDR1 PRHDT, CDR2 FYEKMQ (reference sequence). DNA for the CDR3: TGTGCCAGCAGCCTCCGGGCGTACAATGTGCAGTTCTTC. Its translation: CASSLRAYNVQFF.

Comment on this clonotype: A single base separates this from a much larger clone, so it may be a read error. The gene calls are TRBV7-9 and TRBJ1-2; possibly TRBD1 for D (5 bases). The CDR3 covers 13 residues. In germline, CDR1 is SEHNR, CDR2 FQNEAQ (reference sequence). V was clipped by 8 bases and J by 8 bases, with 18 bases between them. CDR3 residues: CASCPSKGDGYTF. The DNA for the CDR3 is TGTGCCAGCTGCCCGTCAAAAGGGGACGGCTACACCTTC.